This T cell receptor (beta chain) was obtained from a study of T-cell memory formation after mild COVID-19. Libraries for TCRalpha and TCRbeta carried sample barcodes and unique molecular identifiers via 5'RACE. MiXCR was run by TCRdb on the 5' RACE reads, yielding one entry per CDR3 protein. Among 380,000 or so distinct CDR3 sequences listed, approximately 15% were seen once. With 4 bases clipped from V and 0 bases from J, the junction kept 10 bases outside the gene matches. CDR1 is SGHNT and CDR2 is YYREEE in the germline V gene (reference sequence). The CDR3 is 17 residues long. This clonotype occurred a few times.

The sample consisted of PBMCs or a T cell subset sorted from them (not recorded which). The chain uses TRBV5-4 and TRBJ1-1, with 9 positions matching TRBD1. The TCR originated in a man aged 18 to 30 who had mild COVID-19 (a few samples of this study predate the infection). Cell type and time point are not known. The CDR3 is CASSHPGQGGVNTEAFF. The DNA for the CDR3 is TGTGCCAGCAGCCATCCGGGACAGGGAGGAGTGAACACTGAAGCTTTCTTT.